Listed here are 6 T cell receptor beta chains from one sample, sequenced in a study of breast tumors, draining lymph nodes, adjacent tissues. Samples came from axillary lymph nodes draining the breast cancer. TCRdb reprocessed the multiplex PCR reads via MiXCR and lists one record per CDR3 protein. The sample contains approximately 250,000 distinct CDR3 sequences, 34% of which appear only once. Sequencing was done on a sample of axillary lymph node tissue. The source of these receptors is a female donor with breast cancer. Some clones in this sample may be carry-over from other donors' samples.

This clonotype was seen ten or more times. At one boundary the junction diverges from the germline segment, which might be a read error. The chain carries TRBV6-6 and TRBJ2-7; D ambiguous. Germline CDR1 reads MNHNY; CDR2 reads SVGAGI (reference sequence). The CDR3 is 14 residues long. DNA of the CDR3: TGTGCCAGCAGTCACTCGGCCAGATCCTACGAGCAGTACTTC. Amino acid sequence: CASSHSARSYEQYF.

This clonotype appeared many times. The chain couples TRBV20-1 to TRBJ1-6; a possible D gene is TRBD1 (6 bases). The V gene's germline CDR1 is DFQATT and CDR2 SNEGSKA (reference sequence). The CDR3 sequence is 13 residues long. V was pared by 0 bases and J by 9 bases, with 9 bases between. CDR3 in amino acids: CSARDVGGSPLHF. The CDR3 nucleotides read TGCAGTGCTAGAGATGTAGGGGGTTCACCCCTCCACTTT.

The chain recombines TRBV20-1 with TRBJ2-1, with 9 bases lining up with TRBD2. V was clipped by 6 bases and J by 8 bases; unmatched bases: 17. This CDR3 comprises 16 residues. The germline V gene has CDR1 DFQATT and CDR2 SNEGSKA (reference sequence). The CDR3 loop is CSASSRRGGARDEQFF. CDR3 bases: TGCAGTGCCAGCAGCCGACGCGGGGGGGCCAGGGATGAGCAGTTCTTC.

A remark on this clonotype: A much larger clone is a single base away; this may be a read error. This rearrangement joins TRBV6-2 or TRBV6-3 to TRBJ2-3; TRBD2 matches 10 bases. Germline V gives CDR1 MNHEY, CDR2 SVGEGT. Trimming took 4 bases from V and 4 from J; bases not matched to a gene: 5. CDR3 length equals 15 residues. CDR3 nucleotide sequence: TGTGCCAGCAGTTTTCAGCGGGGGGGCCCAGATACGCAGTATTTT. Translation gives CASSFQRGGPDTQYF.

Many counts were recorded for this clonotype. The V gene is TRBV6-6, the J gene TRBJ1-2; 8 bases are shared with TRBD1. This CDR3 region has 13 residues. Germline CDR1 MNHNY, CDR2 SVGAGI (reference sequence). With V trimmed by 6 bases and J by 4 bases, 4 bases remained unmatched. CDR3 region: CASRLQGGYGYTF. CDR3 sequence (DNA): TGTGCCAGCAGATTACAGGGGGGCTATGGCTACACCTTC.

This clonotype was seen at least ten times. The chain carries TRBV7-9 and TRBJ1-5; D is undetermined. Trimming took 3 bases from V and 5 from J, leaving 8 bases between them. The germline gives CDR1 SEHNR, CDR2 FQNEAQ (reference sequence). The length of the CDR3 is 13 residues. CDR3 in DNA: TGTGCCAGCAGCTTCGGGTCCCATCAGCCCCAGCATTTT. Its translation is CASSFGSHQPQHF.